This TCR beta chain came from a study of blood T cells in healthy people across ages (dated by TCRdb to about 2015). Regarding the complete study: In model experiments, template switching captured about one uniquely barcoded TCR beta cDNA molecule for every two T cells. Using deep sequencing normalized with unique cDNA molecular identifiers, the study measured how TCR beta repertoire diversity changes with age. Donors were grouped into four age groups: young (average 16 years), middle-aged (about 40), aged (roughly 67) and long-lived (around 82). To avoid experimental bias, donors of different ages were randomly spread across the sequencing lanes. Two additional independent replicas of 1 million unique cDNA reads from the same blood draw were analyzed for two donors (one aged 18 to 30 and one aged 80 or older). Study-wide conclusions, independent of this receptor: A strong correlation was found between observed TCR beta diversity and the percentage of naive T cells measured by flow cytometry. Because profiling used bulk unsorted PBMCs, naive and antigen-experienced compartments could not be compared conclusively. Estimates of total diversity from one million sequenced T cells were regarded as lower bounds and underestimates. Because donor CMV infection status was unknown, age-related changes in expanded clonotypes were potentially confounded. Observed TCR beta diversity per million T cells fell roughly linearly with age, and a significant reduction was already apparent by age roughly 40. Compared with the aged group, the long-lived group had more naive CD4+ T cells, fewer expanded clones and increased TCR diversity, a pattern suggesting age selection.

The library was built by means of 5' RACE. The sample was run on an Illumina HiSeq 2500. A second PCR of roughly 6 to 12 cycles was performed with a sample-barcoded 5' primer and a J-beta primer mix. A unique molecular identifier was introduced onto each TCR beta cDNA molecule by a template-switch 5' adaptor carrying 12 random nucleotides. Each sample yielded at least 2.5 million CDR3-containing paired-end reads. The Mint cDNA synthesis kit, primed by a TRBC-specific oligonucleotide, was used to synthesize first-strand cDNA from all RNA. Following uracil-DNA glycosylase treatment, a first 18-cycle PCR with universal primers M1SS and BC2_uni_R was performed on all cDNA. Processing in the source paper ran as follows. Normalization of each sample was performed by random selection of 1 million high-quality reads, each carrying a distinct molecular identifier. Reads with shared molecular identifiers were discarded instead of being binned into consensus sequences. MiTCR, set to a Q25 quality threshold and the strictest error-elimination algorithm, was used for CDR3 identification, clonotype clustering and error correction. A nonparametric unseen species model with Euler transformation was used to estimate a lower bound on total TCR beta diversity. The raw public data were reprocessed by TCRdb itself: fastp quality trimming at Q25, MiXCR clonotype calling, in-frame beta chains only. Rows with one shared CDR3 protein collapse into an entry with the most common genes and DNA. The V and J calls were not made by the authors but by TCRdb's processing. A total of about a million distinct CDR3 sequences appear in this sample, approximately 49% of them only once. Roughly 13% of the sample is held by the ten biggest clonotypes.

Comments on this clonotype: Its antigen remains undetermined. A much larger clone sits a single nucleotide away, making a read error possible.

CDR1 and CDR2 (SGHTA, FQGNSA) derive from the germline V gene. The CDR3 runs 14 residues from the cysteine to the phenylalanine. Only the CDR3 part of the read is kept: 42 bases, read in frame from the first base. Donors were roughly 40 systemically healthy Caucasian individuals from Russia aged roughly 6 to 100 years. Roughly 10 milliliters of peripheral blood were drawn from each donor into EDTA-treated Vacutainer tubes. PBMCs were isolated by Ficoll-Paque density-gradient centrifugation, with at least 7 million obtained per sample. Trizol reagent was used to extract total RNA from PBMCs, with at least 5 micrograms per sample. The percentages of naive CD45RAhigh/CD27high T cells were determined by flow cytometry on a PBMC aliquot from every donor.

The clonotype was recovered from a man aged 30 to 45 in good health. The material sequenced was blood. Recombination joined TRBV7-2 with TRBJ1-4; 7 middle bases align to TRBD1. The encoded CDR3 is CASSADRVVGKLVF. The nucleotides are TGTGCCAGCAGCGCCGACAGGGTCGTCGGAAAACTGGTTTTT.